Below are 4 T cell receptor beta chains sequenced from a single sample in a study of blood T cell repertoires in COVID-19. Here immunoSEQ multiplex PCR was the method, and the copy in TCRdb shows in-frame clones only, minus some. The sample holds about 250,000 clones; 87% are singletons and the top ten take 3%. The sample was peripheral blood. The source of these receptors is a man between 18 and 35 years old with active or convalescent COVID-19.

The chain links TRBV7-9 to TRBJ1-1; TRBD1 aligns across 7 bases. CDR1 and CDR2 (germline): SEHNR, FQNEAQ (reference sequence). V trimming: 4 bases; J trimming: 3 bases; junction bases outside the gene matches: 5. The CDR3 runs 14 residues. The CDR3 reads CASSSTGWDTEAFF. CDR3 nucleotide sequence: TGTGCCAGCAGCTCGACAGGGTGGGACACTGAAGCTTTCTTT.

The V and J genes are TRBV6-5 and TRBJ1-2; 7 bases fit TRBD1. This CDR3 has 14 amino acids. Trimming cost V 6 bases and J 4 bases; bases outside gene matches: 8. Per the germline V gene, CDR1 is MNHEY and CDR2 is SVGAGI. CDR3 DNA: TGTGCCAGCAGAGCAGGGGGTGCCAGCTATGGCTACACCTTC. This translates into CASRAGGASYGYTF.

V gene TRBV28 combines with J gene TRBJ1-1, with D unresolved. V shed 5 bases and J shed 0 bases, with 16 bases lying between them. This CDR3 has 16 residues. Germline CDR1 is MDHEN and CDR2 is SYDVKM. For the CDR3, the DNA is TGTGCCAGCAGTCCAGCCGATGAGGGATTGAACACTGAAGCTTTCTTT. Translated: CASSPADEGLNTEAFF.

The rearrangement links TRBV5-4 to TRBJ1-1, with D unresolved. V gave up 4 bases and J gave up 0 bases, with 16 bases separating them. In germline, CDR1 is SGHNT, CDR2 YYREEE (reference sequence). This CDR3 is built from 16 residues. CDR3 nucleotides: TGTGCCAGCAGCGTATCTGGGAGAACCATGAACACTGAAGCTTTCTTT. Encoded protein: CASSVSGRTMNTEAFF.